Below are 8 T cell receptor beta chains sequenced from a single sample in a study of molecular identifiers for immune sequencing clone quantification. MiXCR was run by TCRdb on the PCR reads, yielding one entry per CDR3 protein. The table has about 300,000 distinct CDR3 sequences, 20% to 25% seen once. The specimen sequenced was naive CD8+ T cells from blood, with Jurkat cell RNA spiked in. Regarding subset: FACS-sorted CD8+CD4-CCR7+CD45RA+ naive T cells. All receptors derive from a human donor in good health. Some libraries in this study had Jurkat cell RNA spiked in.

This clonotype has just a few counts. The chain has TRBV28 and TRBJ2-3; 9 bases match TRBD2. CDR1 and CDR2 from the germline V gene are MDHEN and SYDVKM. The CDR3 runs 16 residues. V shed 2 bases, J shed 4 bases, and the junction held 7 bases outside the gene matches. This chain's CDR3 is CASSLGVAGVSDTQYF. The CDR3 bases are TGTGCCAGCAGTTTAGGAGTAGCGGGAGTGTCAGATACGCAGTATTTT. The variable domain in full, with the rest retrieved from reference TRBV28 and TRBJ2-3, is DVKVTQSSRYLVKRTGEKVFLECVQDMDHENMFWYRQDPGLGLRLIYFSYDVKMKEKGDIPEGYSVSREKKERFSLILESASTNQTSMYLCASSLGVAGVSDTQYFGPGTRLTVL.

As for this clonotype: A much bigger clone sits one base away, suggesting this may be a read error. This chain joins TRBV12-3 or TRBV12-4 and TRBJ1-5; D is undetermined. This CDR3 has 12 residues. V dropped 5 bases and J dropped 6 bases, with 8 bases sitting between them. This chain's CDR3 is CASSAMGQPQHF. CDR3 sequence (DNA): TGTGCCAGCAGTGCCATGGGTCAGCCCCAGCATTTT.

In the case of this clonotype: This clone may be a read error of a much larger clone one base away. The chain's CDR3 is CSAREQGTAVYEQYF. The CDR3 DNA reads TGCAGTGCTAGAGAACAGGGAACAGCTGTCTACGAGCAGTACTTC. V gene TRBV20-1 combines with J gene TRBJ2-7; D may be TRBD1 (6 bases). Per the germline V gene, CDR1 is DFQATT and CDR2 is SNEGSKA (reference sequence). The ends were cut back, 0 bases at V and 3 bases at J, with 15 bases in the middle. The CDR3 extends over 15 amino acids.

This clonotype was counted only a few times. The chain recombines TRBV29-1 with TRBJ2-2; D possibly uses TRBD1 or TRBD2 (5 bases each). The V gene's germline CDR1 is SQVTM and CDR2 ANQGSEA. This CDR3 has 14 amino acids. The V and J ends lost 5 bases and 4 bases respectively, with 14 bases between them. The CDR3, as DNA: TGCAGCGTTAACGTGGGGACGGGCACCGGGGAGCTGTTTTTT. It is translated as CSVNVGTGTGELFF.

There are many counts of this clonotype. This sequence joins TRBV5-1 and TRBJ1-1; 7 bases align to TRBD1. CDR1 is SGHRS, CDR2 YFSETQ, per germline. CDR3 size: 13 residues. V shed 4 bases, J shed 3 bases, and the junction held 3 bases outside the gene matches. The CDR3: CASSPQGHTEAFF. The CDR3 DNA is TGCGCCAGCAGCCCACAGGGGCACACTGAAGCTTTCTTT.

This clonotype was seen ten or more times. The J gene is TRBJ2-3, the V gene TRBV7-9; 10 nucleotides line up with TRBD2. The V gene end was trimmed by 3 bases and the J gene end by 4 bases; junction bases not matched to a gene: 10. Germline V CDR1 and CDR2: SEHNR, FQNEAQ (reference sequence). The CDR3 consists of 17 residues. The CDR3, as DNA: TGTGCCAGCAGCTTTGGTCAAGCGGGAGGGCCTGCAGATACGCAGTATTTT. This sequence encodes CASSFGQAGGPADTQYF. Complete variable domain (other parts from reference TRBV7-9 and TRBJ2-3): DTGVSQNPRHKITKRGQNVTFRCDPISEHNRLYWYRQTLGQGPEFLTYFQNEAQLEKSRLLSDRFSAERPKGSFSTLEIQRTEQGDSAMYLCASSFGQAGGPADTQYFGPGTRLTVL.

This clonotype showed up many times. J is TRBJ2-7 and V is TRBV12-3 or TRBV12-4; 9 nucleotides agree with TRBD1. The trim removed 1 base at V and 6 bases at J, leaving 4 bases unmatched. The CDR3 spans 14 residues. The CDR3 DNA sequence: TGTGCCAGCAGTTTAGGGACAGGGGTTGGCGAGCAGTACTTC. The encoded protein is CASSLGTGVGEQYF.

This clonotype occurred a few times. The chain uses TRBV29-1 and TRBJ2-7, with D perhaps matching TRBD2 (6 bases). The CDR3 loop spans 14 amino acids. V was clipped by 1 base and J by 1 base, with 11 bases between them. CDR1 and CDR2 from the germline V gene are SQVTM and ANQGSEA. CDR3 residues: CSVEALEGSYEQYF. The CDR3 nucleotides read TGCAGCGTTGAAGCGTTGGAGGGTTCCTACGAGCAGTACTTC.